This entry lists 25 T cell receptor beta chains sequenced from one sample in a study of cytomegalovirus exposure and HLA in healthy donors. In the PCR, 60 Vbeta and 13 Jbeta primers were used. Repertoires were generated with immunoSEQ multiplex PCR, while TCRdb's copy carries only in-frame clones and drops some. The sample consists of about 120,000 clones, over 6.5% of them appearing once. Material for sequencing was PBMCs. These receptors all come from a woman aged 40 to 49 in good health and CMV-seropositive.

The V gene is TRBV5-4, the J gene TRBJ2-7; 7 bases are shared with TRBD2. Germline V gene sequence: CDR1 SGHNT, CDR2 YYREEE (reference sequence). The V segment lost 4 bases and the J segment 0 bases; nucleotides outside the gene matches: 7. The CDR3 has 15 residues. The CDR3 reads CASSSGLEFSYEQYF. The CDR3, as DNA: TGTGCCAGCAGCAGCGGACTAGAATTCTCCTACGAGCAGTACTTC.

The J gene is TRBJ2-7, the V gene TRBV7-2; TRBD2 aligns across 9 bases. V lost 6 bases and J lost 6; bases outside the gene matches: 9. Germline V gene sequence: CDR1 SGHTA, CDR2 FQGNSA. This CDR3 spans 14 amino acids. CDR3 in DNA: TGTGCCAGCAGGCCCAACGGCGGGGGGGGCGAGCAGTACTTC. Translated: CASRPNGGGGEQYF. Full variable domain (outside the CDR3, taken from reference TRBV7-2 and TRBJ2-7): GAGVSQSPSNKVTEKGKDVELRCDPISGHTALYWYRQSLGQGLEFLIYFQGNSAPDKSGLPSDRFSAERTGGSVSTLTIQRTQQEDSAVYLCASRPNGGGGEQYFGPGTRLTVT.

Concerning this clone: At one end the junction does not follow the germline gene, possibly because of a read error. V and J are TRBV19 and TRBJ2-5; D unresolved. This CDR3 spans 13 amino acids. In germline, CDR1 is LNHDA, CDR2 SQIVND (reference sequence). The CDR3 protein is CASSIHLQETQYF. The DNA of the CDR3 is TGTGCCAGTAGTATTCATCTTCAAGAGACTCAGTACTTC.

This sequence joins TRBV5-1 and TRBJ2-7; TRBD2 matches at 8 bases. The CDR3 spans 16 residues. Per germline, CDR1 SGHRS and CDR2 YFSETQ. The trim removed 0 bases at V and 2 bases at J, leaving 7 bases unmatched. The CDR3 spells CASSLVIAGPTYEQYF. The CDR3 nucleotides are TGCGCCAGCAGCTTGGTTATAGCGGGGCCTACCTACGAGCAGTACTTC.

This clone was seen a few times. The chain links TRBV6-4 to TRBJ2-2; TRBD2 matches at 7 bases. The CDR3 is 17 amino acids. The germline V gene has CDR1 MRHNA and CDR2 SNTAGT. V lost 6 bases to trimming and J lost 6 bases; unmatched junction nucleotides: 16. CDR3 in amino acids: CASSLYSSGSLAGELFF. In DNA, the CDR3 is TGTGCCAGCAGCCTATACTCTAGCGGCTCCCTCGCCGGGGAGCTGTTTTTT.

CDR3 nucleotides: TGCGCCAGCAGCCCCGGGACAGGGGTCGGTGGCTACACCTTC. This encodes CASSPGTGVGGYTF. The chain carries TRBV5-1 and TRBJ1-2, with 10 bases identical to TRBD1. V was pared by 4 bases and J by 7 bases, with 7 bases of the junction left unmatched. The CDR3 has 14 amino acids. In germline, CDR1 is SGHRS, CDR2 YFSETQ.

This clone was seen more than once but under ten times. This chain uses TRBV30 with TRBJ1-4; 7 positions match TRBD1. Germline V CDR1 and CDR2: GTSNPN, SVGIG (reference sequence). V lost 0 bases, J lost 5 bases, and 3 bases stayed unmatched. The CDR3 is 14 amino acids. The CDR3 DNA sequence: TGTGCCTGGAGTGTACGCAGGGGGAATGAAAAACTGTTTTTT. Protein sequence: CAWSVRRGNEKLFF.

This clone occurred many times. The chain joins TRBV7-6 to TRBJ1-4; tentatively, D is TRBD1 (6 bases). The CDR3 runs to 14 residues. Trimming shortened V by 7 bases and J by 7 bases, and 16 bases separated the two germline ends. Per the germline V gene, CDR1 is SGHVS and CDR2 is FNYEAQ. The CDR3 sequence: CASTFGVGAEKLFF. The CDR3 bases are TGTGCCAGCACCTTCGGGGTGGGGGCTGAAAAACTGTTTTTT. Using reference TRBV7-6 and TRBJ1-4 for the parts outside the CDR3, the full variable domain is GAGVSQSPRYKVTKRGQDVALRCDPISGHVSLYWYRQALGQGPEFLTYFNYEAQQDKSGLPNDRFSAERPEGSISTLTIQRTEQRDSAMYRCASTFGVGAEKLFFGSGTQLSVL.

In its sample, this clone was seen a few times. The chain recombines TRBV7-6 with TRBJ2-5; D gene ambiguous. Per germline, CDR1 SGHVS and CDR2 FNYEAQ. Trimming took off 1 base at V and 1 base at J, with 7 bases between the two ends. The CDR3 is made up of 14 amino acids. In DNA form, the CDR3 reads TGTGCCAGCAGCTTAGTGGGCCGCCAAGAGACCCAGTACTTC. Its protein product is CASSLVGRQETQYF.

This clone was seen many times. J is TRBJ1-2 and V is TRBV6-5; D uncertain. The V end lost 6 bases, the J end lost 4 bases, and 12 bases lay between the germline ends. The CDR3 loop spans 13 amino acids. Germline V gene data show CDR1 as MNHEY and CDR2 as SVGAGI. The CDR3 here is CASRKAAAYGYTF. Here the CDR3 DNA reads TGTGCCAGCAGGAAGGCGGCAGCCTATGGCTACACCTTC.

This clone was observed a handful of times. The CDR3 region has the DNA TGTGCCAGCAGTGACTCGGCTAGCGGGGGGCGCTCCTACAATGAGCAGTTCTTC. Its translation: CASSDSASGGRSYNEQFF. The V and J genes are TRBV6-4 and TRBJ2-1; TRBD2 aligns across 11 bases. In germline, CDR1 is MRHNA, CDR2 SNTAGT. The CDR3 consists of 18 residues. Germline trimming cut 0 bases from V and 0 bases from J; bases unmatched to any gene: 4.

The rearrangement links TRBV6-5 to TRBJ1-1, with D maybe TRBD1 (6 bases). Germline CDR1 reads MNHEY; CDR2 reads SVGAGI. Trimming removed 8 bases at V and 6 bases at J, with 16 bases between. This CDR3 is 13 amino acids long. For the CDR3, the DNA is TGTGCCAGCGAAAGGGGGGGCGGTGCTGAAGCTTTCTTT. Encoded protein: CASERGGGAEAFF.

The genes are TRBV7-9 and TRBJ1-3, with 11 positions matching TRBD1. Trimming at V came to 5 bases and at J to 6 bases, leaving 6 bases not matched to a gene. The germline gives CDR1 SEHNR, CDR2 FQNEAQ (reference sequence). The CDR3 has 15 amino acids. The CDR3 region has the DNA TGTGCCAGCAGCGGGACGGGACAGGGGGTAAACACCATATATTTT. Translation: CASSGTGQGVNTIYF.

A few counts support this clone. This sequence joins TRBV5-4 and TRBJ2-3; 8 nucleotides line up with TRBD2. The CDR3 length is 13 residues. CDR1 SGHNT and CDR2 YYREEE come from the germline V gene (reference sequence). The chain's CDR3 is CGVGAGGTDTQYF. In nucleotides, the CDR3 is TGTGGGGTGGGAGCGGGGGGCACAGATACGCAGTATTTT.

The chain has TRBV27 and TRBJ2-7; 10 nucleotides match TRBD1. The germline V gene has CDR1 MNHEY and CDR2 SMNVEV (reference sequence). The J segment lost 6 bases and the V segment lost 8 bases, leaving 13 bases of the junction unmatched. The CDR3 runs to 15 residues. The CDR3 protein is CASGPLGQGFGEQYF. The CDR3 DNA sequence: TGTGCCAGCGGCCCTCTGGGACAGGGGTTCGGCGAGCAGTACTTC.

This clone came up a few times. The V call is TRBV9, the J call TRBJ2-5; the D is unclear. Per germline, CDR1 SGDLS and CDR2 YYNGEE. The V gene lost 4 bases and the J gene lost 0 bases, with 13 bases spanning the gap. This CDR3 region has 15 residues. The CDR3 nucleotides are TGTGCCAGCAGCCCCCGAGACGGGTACCAAGAGACCCAGTACTTC. Amino acids: CASSPRDGYQETQYF.

This clone occurred a few times. This sequence joins TRBV7-9 and TRBJ2-1; 7 nucleotides align to TRBD1. The CDR3 runs to 15 residues. The trim removed 5 bases at V and 3 bases at J, leaving 7 bases unmatched. The germline gives CDR1 SEHNR, CDR2 FQNEAQ (reference sequence). For the CDR3, the DNA is TGTGCCAGCAGCGAAAGTTCAGGGGGCTACAATGAGCAGTTCTTC. Translation: CASSESSGGYNEQFF.

This clone occurred a few times. The chain links TRBV4-1 to TRBJ1-1, with 8 bases that match TRBD1. V dropped 3 bases and J dropped 5; count of bases not matched to a gene: 5. The CDR3 runs to 14 residues. Germline V gives CDR1 MGHRA, CDR2 YSYEKL. The DNA of the CDR3 is TGCGCCAGCAGCCACGGGACAGGAGGGACTGAAGCTTTCTTT. Protein: CASSHGTGGTEAFF.

The V gene is TRBV5-4, the J gene TRBJ2-7, with 9 bases matching TRBD1. The CDR3 sequence is 15 residues long. The junction had 11 bases not matched to a gene; V was cut back by 5 bases and J by 5 bases. Germline-derived CDR1 and CDR2 are SGHNT and YYREEE (reference sequence). CDR3 nucleotides: TGTGCCAGCAGTTCTCTCCGGGACAGGGAGAACGAGCAGTACTTC. Encoded protein: CASSSLRDRENEQYF.

The chain employs TRBV11-2 and TRBJ1-5; D gene ambiguous. The CDR3 is made up of 13 amino acids. The germline gives CDR1 SGHAT, CDR2 FQNNGV. Deletions cut 5 bases from V and 4 bases from J, with 9 bases between. CDR3 protein: CASSLTGNQPQHF. The CDR3 DNA sequence: TGTGCCAGCAGCCTTACGGGGAATCAGCCCCAGCATTTT.

The chain has TRBV6-5 and TRBJ2-1; a possible D gene is TRBD2 (7 bases). The CDR3 spans 14 residues. Germline values: CDR1 MNHEY, CDR2 SVGAGI. DNA for the CDR3: TGTGCGGTTGCGGGGGCAGGTTCCTACAATGAGCAGTTCTTC. Its translation: CAVAGAGSYNEQFF.

This sequence joins TRBV14 and TRBJ2-5; 9 nucleotides align to TRBD1. V was pared by 4 bases and J by 5 bases, with 8 bases of the junction left unmatched. From germline, CDR1 is SGHDN and CDR2 FVKESK. This CDR3 contains 15 residues. CDR3 nucleotide sequence: TGTGCCAGCAGCCCCCGGACAGGGGATAAGGAGACCCAGTACTTC. This encodes CASSPRTGDKETQYF.

This sequence joins TRBV5-1 and TRBJ2-7; 9 nucleotides line up with TRBD1. With V trimmed by 3 bases and J by 3 bases, 10 bases remained unmatched. From germline, CDR1 is SGHRS and CDR2 YFSETQ. CDR3 length equals 16 residues. The CDR3 nucleotides are TGCGCCAGCAGCTCTGGAGTAACAGGGGGCCTCTACGAGCAGTACTTC. Its translation is CASSSGVTGGLYEQYF. Together with reference TRBV5-1 and TRBJ2-7, the CDR3 gives the full variable domain: KAGVTQTPRYLIKTRGQQVTLSCSPISGHRSVSWYQQTPGQGLQFLFEYFSETQRNKGNFPGRFSGRQFSNSRSEMNVSTLELGDSALYLCASSSGVTGGLYEQYFGPGTRLTVT.

The chain links TRBV10-3 to TRBJ2-5; D may be TRBD2 (5 bases). Germline assignment: CDR1 ENHRY and CDR2 SYGVKD. Trimming cost V 4 bases and J 1 base, with 16 bases left between them. This CDR3 comprises 16 residues. The CDR3 DNA is TGTGCCATCAGTGTTTCGGGGTTGGGGTTCCAAGAGACCCAGTACTTC. Translation gives CAISVSGLGFQETQYF.

This clone was counted a few times. The genes are TRBV5-4 and TRBJ1-1; TRBD1 matches 7 bases. The J segment lost 4 bases and the V segment lost 2 bases, leaving 5 bases of the junction unmatched. Germline values: CDR1 SGHNT, CDR2 YYREEE (reference sequence). The CDR3 extends over 14 amino acids. In DNA form, the CDR3 reads TGTGCCAGCAGCTTAGACAGGGTTGGCACTGAAGCTTTCTTT. Its translation is CASSLDRVGTEAFF.